Listed here is a single TCR beta chain. Assay: immunoSEQ multiplex PCR; the TCRdb copy retains only in-frame clones and omits some. The sample records tens of thousands of clones, around 90% being singletons. The record originates from a study of T cell changes during pregnancy in multiple sclerosis. Germline V CDR1 and CDR2: LNHDA, SQIVND (reference sequence). With 0 bases removed from V and 2 bases from J, the gap between germline ends came to 22 bases. The CDR3 has 19 amino acids. Sequencing was performed on peripheral blood, taken in the third trimester of pregnancy. This sequence joins TRBV19 and TRBJ1-1; no firm D call. The TCR comes from a female donor with multiple sclerosis, enrolled in a pregnancy study. The CDR3, as DNA: TGTGCCAGTAGTATAGATCTGGAGACGCCCGCCCGGGTTAACACTGAAGCTTTCTTT. Translated, it gives CASSIDLETPARVNTEAFF.